This TCR beta chain was captured in a study of a mutant IDH1 vaccine in newly diagnosed glioma (dated by TCRdb to the early 2020s). For the study in its entirety: Patients were given eight vaccinations, in weeks 1, 3, 5, 7, 11, 15, 19 and 23, which matched visits V03 through V10. Prior to enrollment, standard therapy consisting of radiotherapy alone, temozolomide alone, or radiochemotherapy with temozolomide had been administered to patients, with the combination being received by most patients. Longitudinal TCRB deep sequencing was performed for about 25 treated patients wherever samples were available for exploratory analyses. Peripheral blood was collected at six visits: V03 (baseline), V05, V07, V10, V12 and V13. The roughly 30 treated patients were around 60% male and around 40% female, with a mean age of roughly 42 years. In the chemotherapy-containing groups, vaccination started alongside temozolomide cycles, whereas in patients who had radiotherapy alone it started 4-6 weeks after radiotherapy.

The count of this clone is one. Its antigen is not yet known. No much larger clonotype is one base removed from it; base qualities were not supplied. Trimming leaves V shorter by 8 bases and J shorter by 8 bases, with the junction holding 9 bases beyond the gene matches. The CDR3 measures 13 amino acids from cysteine to phenylalanine. This entry keeps only the CDR3 DNA: 39 bases, framed from base 1. Sequences SNHLY (CDR1) and FYNNEI (CDR2) are obtained from the germline V gene. The sample's time point label, in plain terms: week 5, during vaccination. Each vaccine dose was 300 ug of a 20-mer mutant IDH1 peptide in Montanide, given subcutaneously with topical imiquimod. All donors had newly diagnosed IDH1-mutant astrocytomas of WHO grade 3 or 4 that showed loss of nuclear ATRX. The samples were drawn from NOA16, a multicentre, single-arm, open-label phase I trial in Germany that tested a mutant IDH1 peptide vaccine in humans for the first time. Genomic DNA for TCRB sequencing was extracted from EDTA blood using the DNeasy Blood and Tissue Kit.

The library was built by means of the immunoSEQ multiplex PCR assay. Following the manufacturer's protocol, the hsTCRB Kit was used to amplify rearranged TCR beta chain sequences. TCRB libraries were sequenced on an Illumina MiSeq. Turning to the authors' computational methods: Demultiplexing, trimming and gene mapping were performed with the kit vendor's proprietary platform. This is the immuneACCESS table as TCRdb keeps it, with only in-frame sequences that have V and J called. A part of the clones is gone; compared with another copy, unresolved V genes explain less than half, and the rest is unexplained. V, J and clone size are taken as reported in that table, and D and trimming were inferred from the DNA itself. The sample has more than 25,000 clones on record, 87% of them singletons. Of the sample, 2.5% to 3.5% is held by the ten largest clones. The research as a whole found: Availability determined which PBMC samples were chosen for TCRB deep sequencing. Across multiple MHC alleles, vaccine-induced immune responses were seen in more than 90% of patients. No apparent relationship was observed between pseudoprogression and alterations in the top peripheral T cell clonotypes detected by TCRB sequencing. It was noted by the authors that analyses of patient blood samples could not be reproduced owing to sample limitations.

The chain is made from TRBV2 and TRBJ1-2; TRBD1 lines up with 9 middle nucleotides. Material: peripheral blood mononuclear cells (PBMCs), obtained from a glioma patient whose treatment included an IDH1 peptide vaccine. The sequence derives from a woman aged 40 to 49 with glioma. Some clones in this sample may be carry-over from other donors' samples. The DNA sequence follows: TGTGCCAGCCACCGGACAGGGGTAGGCGGCTACACCTTC. Translated, it reads CASHRTGVGGYTF.